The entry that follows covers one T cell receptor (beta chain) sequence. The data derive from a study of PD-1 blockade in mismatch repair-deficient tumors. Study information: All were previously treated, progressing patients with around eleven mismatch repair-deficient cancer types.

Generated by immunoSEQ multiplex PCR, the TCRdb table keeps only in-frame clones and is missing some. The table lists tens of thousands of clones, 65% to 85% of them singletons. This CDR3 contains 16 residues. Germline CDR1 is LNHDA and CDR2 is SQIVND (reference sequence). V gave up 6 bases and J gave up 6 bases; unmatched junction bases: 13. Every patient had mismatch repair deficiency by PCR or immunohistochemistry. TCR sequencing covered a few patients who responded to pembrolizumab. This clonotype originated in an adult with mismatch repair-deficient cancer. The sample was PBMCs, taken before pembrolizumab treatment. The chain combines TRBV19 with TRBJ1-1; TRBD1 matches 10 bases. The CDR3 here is CASRGTGQGRIAEAFF. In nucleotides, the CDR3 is TGTGCCAGTAGGGGGACGGGACAGGGGAGGATAGCTGAAGCTTTCTTT.